This T cell receptor (beta chain) was captured by sequencing in a study of blood T cell repertoires in COVID-19. Study context: Both acute and convalescent COVID-19 samples were obtained from the United States, Italy and Spain.

Enrollees, about 18 to 89 years old, lived in approximately 25 US areas. Cohorts were based on clinical histories the participants reported. The table came from immunoSEQ multiplex PCR; TCRdb's copy has only in-frame clones and leaves some out. Among 290,000 or so clones listed, around 87% were seen once. Germline loops: CDR1 MDHEN, CDR2 SYDVKM. The V end was cut by 2 bases, the J end by 3 bases, with 14 bases between. There are 15 residues in the CDR3. This chain connects TRBV28 to TRBJ2-7; D may be TRBD1 (6 bases). The sequenced sample consisted of PBMCs or T cells enriched from blood (not recorded which). The TCR originated in a woman under 30 with acute COVID-19. CDR3 bases: TGTGCCAGCAGTTTAACCCCGGGACACGGCTACGAGCAGTACTTC. This translates into CASSLTPGHGYEQYF.